This T cell receptor (beta chain) was documented in a study of shared clonotypes between healthy human individuals (TCRdb year 2020). Study-level background: The cohort included a few men and a couple of women between 18 and 49 years of age. Per donor, three plates each were used for CD4 naive and CD4 memory, two for CD8 naive, and one for CD8 memory. The study deeply sequenced blood TCR repertoires of five healthy adults to estimate repertoire size and the extent of clonotype sharing between individuals. To increase sequencing depth and limit assay-specific biases, TCR repertoire library preparation and sequencing were carried out by different laboratories using diverse techniques. Each donor's leukapheresis produced roughly between roughly 0.94 and 9.5 billion PBMCs.

What the work shows at the level of the full study, not this receptor alone: Sampling was restricted to blood, and TCR repertoires in tissues likely differ from the TCR repertoires found in blood. Clonotypes shared by all four sorted-subset donors showed higher generation probabilities than non-shared clonotypes. Sharing across four donors was observed for around 5% of naive CD4, about 3.2% of naive CD8, 2% to 2.5% of memory CD4, and around 0.44% of memory CD8 clonotypes. The small number of donors limited the genetic and exposure-history diversity represented. Naive subsets generally had larger estimated clonotype richness than memory subsets. Pairwise subsampling led to the expectation that sequencing depth would affect the degree of clonotype sharing among donors. Rarefaction of sorted-subset datasets indicated incomplete sequencing despite the large sequencing depth.

The donors were healthy, HIV-negative adults who had no recently reported acute infections or vaccinations. Only Caucasian adults living in Nashville, Tennessee, USA were represented among the donors. Magnetic negative selection was used to enrich CD4+ T cells, after which naive cells were positively selected on CD45RA and the negative fraction became the memory subset. Blood was collected by leukapheresis, and PBMCs were isolated by Ficoll-Histopaque density gradient centrifugation and then cryopreserved in liquid nitrogen vapor phase. Analytical flow cytometry was used to check the purity and quantity of each magnetically sorted T cell population. Each sorted fraction had its genomic DNA isolated and then quantified by UV absorbance on a Nanodrop 2000c. Using the deep immunoSEQ assay, multiplex PCR amplified TCR CDR3 regions from genomic DNA. Extracted genomic DNA from each cell subset was spread evenly across all wells of several immunoSEQ 96-well plates, with each plate serving as a replicate. For sorted subsets, each replicate PCR was loaded with around 220 ng genomic DNA, equivalent to about 33,000 T cell genomes. The purified libraries were quantified using a Qubit 3.0 fluorometer, sized with a Bioanalyzer 2100, and then quantified again using the KAPA Library Quantification kit. Every immunoSEQ 96-well plate was sequenced on a dedicated single-read 150-cycle Illumina NextSeq 550 flow cell. The original methods were these. The immunoSEQ output contained only junctional sequences without quality scores, so filtering could not match that applied to full-length reads. To assign V/J genes and CDR3, sequences were annotated using PyIR, a Python wrapper for IgBLAST v1.9, with IMGT germline references. Reads with weak V/J assignments (E-value above 1e-6), missing CDR3, stop codons, out-of-frame junctions, or ambiguous translated residues were removed. A V3J clonotype was defined by an identical inferred V gene, J gene, and CDR3 amino acid sequence. To compute the percentage overlap between repertoires, the number of shared unique clonotypes was divided by the size of the smaller repertoire. Repertoire richness was assessed with RTK rarefaction, the Chao1 estimator, and Recon v2.1 estimates of unobserved clonotypes. OLGA was used to compute generation probabilities for all TCRbeta clonotypes that the gDNA method yielded from a few donors. This is the immuneACCESS table as TCRdb keeps it, with only in-frame sequences that have V and J called. A part of the clones is gone; compared with another copy, unresolved V genes explain less than half, and the rest is unexplained. The DNA gave D and trimming, while V, J and clone size come from that table. This sample gives 2 million to 2.5 million clones in total; 85% to 95% of them show up just once. The ten largest clonotypes hold 0.39% of the sample.

CDR1 SGHRS and CDR2 YFSETQ were looked up in the germline V gene. Deletion took 7 bases off V and 5 bases off J, with a span of 7 bases between the germline ends. From cysteine to phenylalanine, the CDR3 is 11 amino acids long. The only DNA kept is the CDR3, 33 bases in frame from the first base. In regard to this clone: Which antigen it targets is not known. Base qualities are missing; no much larger clone stands one base away.

The sequence is built from TRBV5-1 and TRBJ2-1; the D gene is perhaps TRBD2, on 6 matching bases. This receptor was taken from a young man in good health. Some clones in this sample may be carry-over from other donors' samples. Material for sequencing was naive CD4+ T cells from PBMCs. Read against the paper, the sample's cell subset or site label means: CD45RA+ positively selected. The CDR3 protein is CASGRNNEQFF. In nucleotides, the sequence is TGCGCCAGCGGGAGGAACAATGAGCAGTTCTTC.